This T cell receptor beta chain was profiled in a study of graft-versus-host responses after intestinal transplantation (dated by TCRdb to the early 2020s). General notes on the study: Recipients received multivisceral, liver-intestinal, or isolated intestinal transplants. Anti-thymocyte globulin induction was given to all recipients, followed by maintenance tacrolimus and steroids for approximately three years. After intestinal transplantation, graft-versus-host and host-versus-graft alloreactive T cell clones were followed in the graft, circulation and bone marrow using bulk TCR-beta CDR3 sequencing. Alloreactive clones were identified by sequencing pre-transplant mixed lymphocyte reaction products and comparing these products with unstimulated pre-transplant donor and recipient T cells. The cohort enrolled 20 to 25 intestinal transplant recipients, one of whom was a retransplant, and a few patients without pretransplant specimens were excluded. A peak of at least 4% donor T cells among recipient peripheral blood mononuclear cells was the definition used for donor T cell macrochimerism. Rather than going through the commercial service, samples from a few later patients were sequenced in-house on an Illumina MiSeq and processed with MiXCR. The study at large found these results: Early after transplant, peak levels of circulating GvH clones were associated with declines in HvG clones. GvH clones turned up in recipient bone marrow, with some appearing earlier in ileal mucosa or blood, a pattern consistent with an intestinal mucosal origin. The conclusions were limited by the relatively low number and heterogeneity of the intestinal transplant patients. In the allografts of patients with donor T cell macrochimerism, GvH to HvG T cell clonal ratios were high.

The library was built by means of the immunoSEQ multiplex PCR assay. For most patients, genomic DNA was isolated using the Qiagen DNeasy Blood and Tissue Kit and was shipped frozen to Adaptive Biotechnologies for TCR sequencing. For most patients, genomic DNA was subjected to high-throughput TCR-beta CDR3 sequencing by Adaptive Biotechnologies. Per the source publication's procedure: TCR sequencing data were retrieved from Adaptive's ImmunoSEQ software for roughly 20 patients, whereas three other patients were processed with MiXCR and VDJtools. CD4 versus CD8 sorting errors were corrected by removing sequences found in both subsets at a frequency ratio below 5:1. Because the origin of CDR3 nucleotide sequences shared between donor and recipient could not be assigned, those sequences were removed. To count as alloreactive, a clone needed at least 2-fold expansion over unstimulated cells and a minimum CFSE-low frequency of 0.002% (template counts) or 0.001% (read counts). Clones were considered mappable if detected in sequenced pre-transplant spleen, lymph node, or MLR CFSE-low populations of the donor or recipient. The cumulative frequency of alloreactive clones was calculated as a percentage of all sequences, weighted by copy number. The table comes from immuneACCESS by way of TCRdb, which keeps in-frame sequences with V and J called. Part of the clones is missing from these tables; in studies checked, under half for an unresolved V gene and the rest for unknown reasons. V, J and clone size are taken as reported in that table, and D and trimming were inferred from the DNA itself. Counted in this sample were fewer than 65,000 clones; around 92% of them appeared once. The ten largest clonotypes hold 0.5% to 0.8% of the sample.

As concerns this clone: Its antigen target is currently unknown. No much larger clone exists at a distance of one base, and base qualities are not known.

The time point label corresponds to: cells obtained before transplantation from donor or recipient. CD3+CD4+ and CD3+CD8+ populations were FACS-sorted from unstimulated pre-transplant donor and recipient cells taken from spleen or lymph nodes. There are 15 amino acids in the CDR3, from cysteine to phenylalanine inclusive. Only CDR3 DNA remains: 45 bases, in frame from the first base. Here the chain combines TRBV21-1 and TRBJ1-2; the table's D gene call, TRBD1, was not cross checked with the DNA. TRBV21-1 represents a pseudogene. The clonotype was recovered from a human donor who was the organ donor for an intestinal transplant. The input for sequencing was unstimulated CD4+ T cells sorted from spleen or lymph node cells, taken before transplant. The DNA reads as follows: TGTGCCAGCAGCAAAGCGGACAGGGAGAACTATGGCTACACCTTC. It is translated as CASSKADRENYGYTF.